The rows below give T cell receptor beta chains drawn from one sample of a study of cytomegalovirus exposure and HLA in healthy donors. Assay used: immunoSEQ multiplex PCR; TCRdb lists only in-frame clones, some missing. The data contain over 80,000 clones, around 82% of them seen just once; the ten biggest clones take up around 3.2%. The sample was PBMCs. The receptors come from a man younger than 45 in good health and CMV-seropositive. CDR3s include the opening cysteine and the closing phenylalanine or tryptophan. A D gene is named only where the DNA matches it firmly. A clone size is listed for some rows: how often the clone was seen (once, few, many), or a class if it is expanded.

NA	TRBV30	TRBJ1-5	NA	TGTGCCTGGAGTGTTTGGGCTAGCAATCAGCCCCAGCATTTT	CAWSVWASNQPQHF
NA	TRBV28	TRBJ1-2	NA	TGTGCCAGCAGTACCTCAGGGTATGGCTACACCTTC	CASSTSGYGYTF
NA	TRBV4-3	TRBJ1-2	NA	TGCGCCAGCAGCCAGGAACCCTGGGCGGGCTATGGCTACACCTTC	CASSQEPWAGYGYTF
TRBD2	TRBV5-1	TRBJ2-3	NA	TGCGCCAGCAGCTTGGGGACTAGCGGGACGAGATCTACGCAGTATTTT	CASSLGTSGTRSTQYF
TRBD2	TRBV6-5	TRBJ2-3	NA	TGTGCCAGCAGTGGAAGGACTAGCATCTCGGATACGCAGTATTTT	CASSGRTSISDTQYF
TRBD1	TRBV5-6	TRBJ1-2	NA	TGTGCCAGCAGGCGACAGGGGGCCGCTCTCTATGGCTACACCTTC	CASRRQGAALYGYTF
TRBD2	TRBV14	TRBJ2-1	NA	TGTGCCAGCAGCCAAGGACTAGCGGGTTGGAATGAGCAGTTCTTC	CASSQGLAGWNEQFF
NA	TRBV5-1	TRBJ2-5	NA	TGCGCCAGCAGCTTGGATGGAGTACAAGAGACCCAGTACTTC	CASSLDGVQETQYF
TRBD1	TRBV18	TRBJ2-6	NA	TGTGCCAGCTCACACGCAGGACAGGGGAGCTCTGGGGCCAACGTCCTGACTTTC	CASSHAGQGSSGANVLTF
TRBD1	TRBV7-2	TRBJ1-6	NA	TGTGCCAGCAGCTTAAACAGGGGGCTGAATTCACCCCTCCACTTT	CASSLNRGLNSPLHF
NA	TRBV2	TRBJ1-3	few	TGTGCCAGCAGTTGGGGCCCGAGCTCTGGAAACACCATATATTTT	CASSWGPSSGNTIYF
NA	TRBV6-5	TRBJ2-2	NA	TGTGCCAGCAGCCGGAGTTGGACCGGGGAGCTGTTTTTT	CASSRSWTGELFF
TRBD1	TRBV2	TRBJ1-2	NA	TGTGCCAGCAGTGCTCGGGACAGGGGGGAAGGGGGCTACACCTTC	CASSARDRGEGGYTF
NA	TRBV9	TRBJ2-7	few	TGTGCCAGCAGCGTAGGGCTAGCGAGAACCTACGAGCAGTACTTC	CASSVGLARTYEQYF
TRBD2	TRBV28	TRBJ2-1	NA	TGTGCCAGCAGTTCATTACTAGCGGGAGGGTGGGGAAGTGATTACAATGAGCAGTTCTTC	CASSSLLAGGWGSDYNEQFF
NA	TRBV5-1	TRBJ2-4	NA	TGCGCCAGCAGCCGCCAGGGGACCACAAACATTCAGTACTTC	CASSRQGTTNIQYF
NA	TRBV6-6	TRBJ1-3	NA	TGTGCCAGCAGTTACTCGAGGCCAATATATTTT	CASSYSRPIYF
NA	TRBV6-6	TRBJ1-1	NA	TGTGCCAGCAGTTACGCCCTTCGGTCCACTGAAGCTTTCTTT	CASSYALRSTEAFF
TRBD1	TRBV5-1	TRBJ1-6	NA	TGCGCCAGCAGCGAGGGACAGCATAATTCACCCCTCCACTTT	CASSEGQHNSPLHF
TRBD2	TRBV30	TRBJ2-2	NA	TGTGCCTGGGGTCCTGCGGTAGCGGGAGCCACCCCCACCGGGGAGCTGTTTTTT	CAWGPAVAGATPTGELFF
NA	TRBV9	TRBJ2-6	NA	TGTGCCAGCAGCGTAGCTCCCAACGTCCTGACTTTC	CASSVAPNVLTF
NA	TRBV28	TRBJ2-4	NA	TGTGCCAGCAGTTTGGGCGGGGTCAAAAACATTCAGTACTTC	CASSLGGVKNIQYF
NA	TRBV28	TRBJ2-3	NA	TGTGCCAGCCTTACGCCAGGCACAGATACGCAGTATTTT	CASLTPGTDTQYF
NA	TRBV2	TRBJ2-1	NA	TGTGCCAGCAAACATCCTGATGAGCAGTTCTTC	CASKHPDEQFF
NA	TRBV29-1	TRBJ1-4	NA	TGCAGCGTTTCTTTTAATGAAAAACTGTTTTTT	CSVSFNEKLFF
NA	TRBV30	TRBJ1-2	once	TGTGCCTGGAGTGTATTGGGGGCTGGCTATGGCTACACCTTC	CAWSVLGAGYGYTF
TRBD2	TRBV5-1	TRBJ2-1	NA	TGCGCCAGCAGCTCCGGGACTAGCGGGAGAGTATACAATGAGCAGTTCTTC	CASSSGTSGRVYNEQFF
TRBD1	TRBV5-6	TRBJ2-5	NA	TGTGCCAGCAGTTTAGGACAGGGGCGCCAAGAGACCCAGTACTTC	CASSLGQGRQETQYF
TRBD2	TRBV7-2	TRBJ2-3	NA	TGTGCCAGCAGCTTAGCTTCTAGCGGGAGGGGCACAGATACGCAGTATTTT	CASSLASSGRGTDTQYF
TRBD2	TRBV10-3	TRBJ2-7	NA	TGTGCCACCGCCCGCGGGGGGACTAGTGTCCGCGAGCAGTACTTC	CATARGGTSVREQYF
TRBD2	TRBV11-1	TRBJ2-1	NA	TGTGCCAGCACCATTAGCGGGAGCGGGTACAATGAGCAGTTCTTC	CASTISGSGYNEQFF
NA	TRBV18	TRBJ2-7	NA	TGTGCCAGCTCACCACCGACCAACTACGAGCAGTACTTC	CASSPPTNYEQYF
TRBD2	TRBV2	TRBJ2-1	NA	TGTGCCAGCAACCTAGCGGGAGGAACCTACAATGAGCAGTTCTTC	CASNLAGGTYNEQFF
TRBD2	TRBV28	TRBJ2-5	few	TGTGCCAGCAGTCCCAATCCAGGGACTAGTGGTGCAGAGACCCAGTACTTC	CASSPNPGTSGAETQYF
TRBD1	TRBV5-8	TRBJ2-4	NA	TGTGCCAGCAGCTACCCTTGGGCAGGGGGCCTCACTTTAGCCAAAAACATTCAGTACTTC	CASSYPWAGGLTLAKNIQYF
TRBD2	TRBV4-3	TRBJ2-7	few	TGCGCCAGCAGCCTCAGCGGGGTGGAAAAGCAGTACTTC	CASSLSGVEKQYF
NA	TRBV5-1	TRBJ1-4	NA	TGCGCCAGCAGCCAGACTTCTAATGAAAAACTGTTTTTT	CASSQTSNEKLFF
NA	TRBV7-8	TRBJ2-5	once	TGTGCCAGCAGCTTAGATGGCCCCGGGAAAGAGACCCAGTACTTC	CASSLDGPGKETQYF
NA	TRBV29-1	TRBJ1-1	NA	TGCAGCGTTGGGGTCAGGGGAATTGTAACTGAAGCTTTCTTT	CSVGVRGIVTEAFF
TRBD1	TRBV6-1	TRBJ1-6	NA	TGTGCCAGCGGGGAGCGGACAGGTCATAATTCACCCCTCCACTTT	CASGERTGHNSPLHF
TRBD1	TRBV18	TRBJ2-1	NA	TGTGCCAGCTCACCCGACAGGGCCTACAATGAGCAGTTCTTC	CASSPDRAYNEQFF
NA	TRBV6-5	TRBJ2-7	NA	TGTGCCAGTAGGACAGCTGCCTACGAGCAGTACTTC	CASRTAAYEQYF
TRBD1	TRBV15	TRBJ1-6	NA	TGTGCCACCAGGCGTGGACAGGGTGATTCACCCCTCCACTTT	CATRRGQGDSPLHF
NA	TRBV2	TRBJ1-2	NA	TGTGCCAGCAGAAGCGCCCGGGACCTCGGGGGTGCTAACTATGGCTACACCTTC	CASRSARDLGGANYGYTF
TRBD1	TRBV7-9	TRBJ1-1	NA	TGTGCCAGCAGCTTAGGACAGGGTGGGGACACTGAAGCTTTCTTT	CASSLGQGGDTEAFF
NA	TRBV6-1	TRBJ1-1	NA	TGTGCCAGCAGCCCCATGAACACTGAAGCTTTCTTT	CASSPMNTEAFF
NA	TRBV5-1	TRBJ2-2	NA	TGCGCCAGCAGCTGGGACTTCCCCGGGGAGCTGTTTTTT	CASSWDFPGELFF
TRBD1	TRBV5-8	TRBJ2-5	NA	TGTGCCAGCAGCTTTAACAGGGGGAAGACCCAGTACTTC	CASSFNRGKTQYF
NA	TRBV28	TRBJ2-5	NA	TGTGCCAGTGCGGACTCTCAAGAGACCCAGTACTTC	CASADSQETQYF
TRBD2	TRBV10-3	TRBJ2-2	NA	TGTGCCATCACCCCGGGACTAGCCAGAAAGGGGACCGGGGAGCTGTTTTTT	CAITPGLARKGTGELFF
NA	TRBV28	TRBJ2-3	NA	TGTGCCAGCAGTTTCAGGGTTCGTGTTGTAGAAAGCACAGATACGCAGTATTTT	CASSFRVRVVESTDTQYF
NA	TRBV10-2	TRBJ1-5	NA	TGCGCCAGCAGTGAGACGGGGATAATCAATCAGCCCCAGCATTTT	CASSETGIINQPQHF
NA	TRBV18	TRBJ2-2	NA	TGTGCCAGCTCACCACCGGAGGGATCACCGAACACCGGGGAGCTGTTTTTT	CASSPPEGSPNTGELFF
TRBD2	TRBV7-9	TRBJ2-5	NA	TGTGCCAGCAGCTTTAGACTAGCGGGAGGCCAGGGAGAGACCCAGTACTTC	CASSFRLAGGQGETQYF
TRBD2	TRBV19	TRBJ2-7	NA	TGTGCCAGTAGTCCGGCGGGGGGCGCAAACCACGAGCAGTACTTC	CASSPAGGANHEQYF
TRBD2	TRBV28	TRBJ2-1	NA	TGTGCCGGGTCCGGGACTAGCGGTGAGCGGGGTTACAATGAGCAGTTCTTC	CAGSGTSGERGYNEQFF
TRBD2	TRBV5-1	TRBJ2-1	NA	TGCGCCAGCAGCTCTGGACTAGCGGGAGGGGATTACAATGAGCAGTTCTTC	CASSSGLAGGDYNEQFF
NA	TRBV10-2	TRBJ1-1	NA	TGCGCCAGCAGTGAGTCTAGCATGGTAACTGAAGCTTTCTTT	CASSESSMVTEAFF
NA	TRBV28	TRBJ1-3	NA	TGTGCCAGCAGTTTAGGAGGCCGCACCTCTGGAAACACCATATATTTT	CASSLGGRTSGNTIYF
TRBD1	TRBV6-4	TRBJ2-7	NA	TGTGCCAGCATTCCGGGACAGGGATCCTACGAGCAGTACTTC	CASIPGQGSYEQYF